The following is a T cell receptor beta chain sequence with its context. The antigen remains undetermined. This CDR3 region has 17 residues. CDR1 is SGHVS and CDR2 is FQNEAQ in the germline V gene. The germline V and J ends were trimmed by 5 bases and 4 bases, with 18 bases remaining between them. The authors incorporated unique molecular identifiers into the TCR beta cDNA libraries. TCRdb re-derived calls from the PCR reads in MiXCR, one entry per CDR3 protein. This repertoire shows 650,000 to 850,000 distinct CDR3 sequences, roughly 50% found once; its top ten account for approximately 4.5%. The record originates from a study of post-analysis software for immune sequencing data. Study findings and constraints: Controls had lower frequencies than patients of 4 or 5 TRBV segments, which included TRBV5-6, TRBV5-1 and TRBV20-1.

The genes are TRBV7-8 and TRBJ2-6; no clear D. Sequencing was performed on blood. This sequence originates from a girl between 10 and 17 years old with multiple sclerosis. The CDR3 reads CASSPRGPTSGANVLTF. The CDR3 DNA sequence: TGTGCCAGCAGCCCAAGAGGACCTACCTCGGGGGCCAACGTCCTGACTTTC.